Listed below are T cell receptor beta chains from one sample, sequenced in a study of T cells after yellow fever vaccination. TCRdb called the 5' RACE reads again in MiXCR, with one record for every CDR3 protein. The sample includes 96,000 or so distinct CDR3 sequences, about 8.2% of them seen just once. The sequenced sample was CD8+ T cells not binding an NS4B(214-222) dextramer, sorted from PBMCs, obtained more than 13 days after the first yellow fever vaccination. Source of these receptors: a man aged 18 to 35 who received the YFV17D yellow fever vaccine. CDR3s include the opening cysteine and the closing phenylalanine or tryptophan. D genes are given only for firm matches. Only some rows state a clone size, as once, few, many or a class for expanded clones.

v_call	j_call	cdr3_length	d_call	clone_size	cdr3_aa	cdr3_nt
TRBV20-1	TRBJ2-7	16	NA	few	CSASFMQGPDYYEQYF	TGCAGTGCTAGTTTCATGCAGGGGCCGGACTACTACGAGCAGTACTTC
TRBV2	TRBJ2-2	16	NA	few	CASSYRDPRLTGELFF	TGTGCCAGCAGTTACCGGGACCCCAGGTTAACCGGGGAGCTGTTTTTT
TRBV5-5	TRBJ1-3	16	NA	NA	CASSFLLVTSGNTIYF	TGTGCCAGCAGCTTTTTATTAGTTACCTCTGGAAACACCATATATTTT
TRBV6-5	TRBJ1-1	13	NA	few	CASTLMRAEEAFF	TGTGCCAGCACCCTAATGAGAGCAGAGGAAGCTTTCTTT
TRBV27	TRBJ1-1	18	NA	NA	CASSFNPLLREANTEAFF	TGTGCCAGCAGTTTCAACCCTCTTCTCCGGGAGGCGAACACTGAAGCTTTCTTT
TRBV4-1	TRBJ1-2	16	NA	NA	CASSQDEGLANYGYTF	TGCGCCAGCAGCCAAGACGAAGGGTTGGCTAACTATGGCTACACCTTC
TRBV20-1	TRBJ2-1	15	NA	NA	CSARDLRTGGAEQFF	TGCAGTGCTAGAGATCTAAGAACCGGCGGAGCCGAGCAGTTCTTC
TRBV6-4	TRBJ2-2	14	NA	many	CASSDRGDTGELFF	TGTGCCAGCAGTGACAGGGGAGACACCGGGGAGCTGTTTTTT
TRBV11-1	TRBJ2-1	15	NA	NA	CASSLDGADANEQFF	TGTGCCAGCAGCTTGGACGGGGCCGACGCCAATGAGCAGTTCTTC
TRBV5-6	TRBJ1-1	15	TRBD1	few	CASSPDRGLNTEAFF	TGTGCCAGCAGTCCGGACAGGGGACTGAACACTGAAGCTTTCTTT
TRBV25-1	TRBJ2-1	14	TRBD1	few	CASTLGQGNNEQFF	TGTGCCAGCACCTTGGGACAGGGGAACAATGAGCAGTTCTTC
TRBV6-5	TRBJ1-1	15	NA	few	CASSYSKAGYTEAFF	TGTGCCAGCAGTTACTCGAAGGCAGGTTACACTGAAGCTTTCTTT
TRBV7-9	TRBJ2-7	12	NA	few	CASSFATYEQYF	TGTGCCAGCAGCTTCGCCACCTACGAGCAGTACTTC
TRBV11-2	TRBJ1-5	15	NA	NA	CASSSGQTTDQPQHF	TGTGCCAGCAGCTCGGGACAAACGACAGATCAGCCCCAGCATTTT
TRBV2	TRBJ1-2	13	TRBD1	few	CASRGTGSLGYTF	TGTGCCAGCAGGGGGACAGGTTCGCTGGGCTACACCTTC
TRBV2	TRBJ2-1	12	TRBD2	few	CASSKGGNEQFF	TGTGCCAGCAGCAAGGGAGGGAATGAGCAGTTCTTC
TRBV29-1	TRBJ2-2	12	NA	few	CSVAQGTGELFF	TGCAGCGTTGCCCAGGGCACCGGGGAGCTGTTTTTT
TRBV7-9	TRBJ2-5	14	NA	NA	CASSSKDGLVTQYF	TGTGCCAGCAGCTCCAAGGATGGGTTGGTGACCCAGTACTTC
TRBV7-2	TRBJ2-7	13	NA	few	CASSFTGSYEQYF	TGTGCCAGCAGCTTTACAGGTTCCTACGAGCAGTACTTC
TRBV4-1	TRBJ2-2	18	TRBD2	many	CASSPKTSGYANTGELFF	TGCGCCAGCAGCCCTAAGACTAGCGGGTACGCGAACACCGGGGAGCTGTTTTTT
TRBV4-1	TRBJ2-7	15	NA	few	CASSQDPGSSYEQYF	TGCGCCAGCAGCCAAGATCCAGGTAGCTCCTACGAGCAGTACTTC
TRBV5-8	TRBJ2-3	15	NA	few	CASSLAVRGEDTQYF	TGTGCCAGCAGCTTGGCAGTCAGGGGAGAGGATACGCAGTATTTT